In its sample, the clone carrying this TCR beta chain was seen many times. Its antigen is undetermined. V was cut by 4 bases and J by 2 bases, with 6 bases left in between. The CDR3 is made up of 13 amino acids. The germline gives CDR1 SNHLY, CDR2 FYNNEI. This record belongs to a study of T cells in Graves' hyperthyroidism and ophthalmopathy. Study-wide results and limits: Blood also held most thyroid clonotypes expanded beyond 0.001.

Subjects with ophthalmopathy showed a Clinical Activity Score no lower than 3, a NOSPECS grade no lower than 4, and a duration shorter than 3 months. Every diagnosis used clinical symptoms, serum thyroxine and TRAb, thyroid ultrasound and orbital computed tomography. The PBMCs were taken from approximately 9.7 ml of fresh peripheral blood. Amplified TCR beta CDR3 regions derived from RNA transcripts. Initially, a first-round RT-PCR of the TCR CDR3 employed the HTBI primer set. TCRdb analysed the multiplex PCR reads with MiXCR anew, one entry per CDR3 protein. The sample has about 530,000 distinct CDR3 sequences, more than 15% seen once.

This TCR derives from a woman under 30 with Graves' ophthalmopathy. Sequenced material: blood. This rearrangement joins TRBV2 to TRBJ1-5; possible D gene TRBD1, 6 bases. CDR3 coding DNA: TGTGCCAGCAGTGGGACAGGCAATCAGCCCCAGCATTTT. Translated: CASSGTGNQPQHF.